This T cell receptor beta chain was recovered during a study of blood T cell repertoires in COVID-19. As for the study in general: Acute and convalescent COVID-19 samples came from the United States, Italy and Spain.

V lost 6 bases, J lost 9 bases, and 16 bases stayed unmatched. Germline lookup yields CDR1 MNHEY and CDR2 SMNVEV (reference sequence). The length of the CDR3 is 17 residues. Authors' analysis steps: Scientists estimated how many nucleated cells there were by amplifying reference gene primers. Profiled with immunoSEQ multiplex PCR; TCRdb holds only in-frame clones, not every one. The D gene and trimming were derived from the DNA, and the V and J assignments and clone size from that table. The sample lists more than 85,000 clones, 85% occurring once. The count of this clone is one. The chain combines TRBV27 with TRBJ2-1; 11 nucleotides align to TRBD2. The clonotype was recovered from a man older than 75 with acute or convalescent COVID-19. The specimen was peripheral blood. CDR3 loop: CASSLVGLAGGSGEQFF. The CDR3 DNA reads TGTGCCAGCAGCCTAGTCGGGCTAGCGGGGGGTAGTGGTGAGCAGTTCTTC.